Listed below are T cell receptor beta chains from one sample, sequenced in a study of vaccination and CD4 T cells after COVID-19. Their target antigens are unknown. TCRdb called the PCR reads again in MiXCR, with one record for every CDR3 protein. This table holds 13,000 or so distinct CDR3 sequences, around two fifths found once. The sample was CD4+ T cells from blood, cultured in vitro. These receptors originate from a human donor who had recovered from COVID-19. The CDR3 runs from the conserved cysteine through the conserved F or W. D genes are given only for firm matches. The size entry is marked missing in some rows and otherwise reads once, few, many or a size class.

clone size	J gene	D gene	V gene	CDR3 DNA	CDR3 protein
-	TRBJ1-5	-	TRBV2	TGTGCCAGCAGTGCAGAGAATAGCAATCAGCCCCAGCATTTT	CASSAENSNQPQHF
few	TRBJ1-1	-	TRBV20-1	TGCAGTGCTAAACGGAGGGCAACGAACACTGAAGCTTTCTTT	CSAKRRATNTEAFF
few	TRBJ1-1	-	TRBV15	TGTGCCACCAGCAGAGATCTTTGGCAGATGATGAACACTGAAGCTTTCTTT	CATSRDLWQMMNTEAFF
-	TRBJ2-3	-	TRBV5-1	TGCGCCAGCAGCTTGAGTCGGGATACGCAGTATTTT	CASSLSRDTQYF
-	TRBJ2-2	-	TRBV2	TGTGCCAGCGACCGGGGCCCCACCGGGGAGCTGTTTTTT	CASDRGPTGELFF
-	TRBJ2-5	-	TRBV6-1	TGTGCCAGCAGTGAAGGTGTAGGGACAACCCAGTACTTC	CASSEGVGTTQYF
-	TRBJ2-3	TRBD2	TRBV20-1	TGCAGTGCTAGAGATGGGGGTAATCGGGGGGGCCTGAATACGCAGTATTTT	CSARDGGNRGGLNTQYF
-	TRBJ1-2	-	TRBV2	TGTGCCAGCAGTGAACGTGAGGGGCCCTATGGCTACACCTTC	CASSEREGPYGYTF
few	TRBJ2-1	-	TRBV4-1	TGCGCCAGCAGCCAAGTTCCCGAGAGCTCCTACAATGAGCAGTTCTTC	CASSQVPESSYNEQFF
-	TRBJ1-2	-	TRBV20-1	TGCAGTGCTAGAGATGCGGCTAACTATGGCTACACCTTC	CSARDAANYGYTF
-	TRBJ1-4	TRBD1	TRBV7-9	TGTGCCAGCAGCAGTCCCCCAGGGGGCGCGGGGAGTGCTAATGAAAAACTGTTTTTT	CASSSPPGGAGSANEKLFF
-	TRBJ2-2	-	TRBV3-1	TGTGCCAGCAGCCAAGGAGGGGGTCAGAACACCGGGGAGCTGTTTTTT	CASSQGGGQNTGELFF
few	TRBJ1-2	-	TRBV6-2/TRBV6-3	TGTGCCAGCAGTACTAACATTCGAGGAGATTATGGCTACACCTTC	CASSTNIRGDYGYTF
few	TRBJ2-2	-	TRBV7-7	TGTGCTAGCAGCCCGGGACGGTTAGTGCGGCCCGGGGAGCTGTTTTTT	CASSPGRLVRPGELFF
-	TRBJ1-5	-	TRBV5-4	TGTGCCAGCAGCTTGGCAGGGGATCAGCCCCAGCATTTT	CASSLAGDQPQHF
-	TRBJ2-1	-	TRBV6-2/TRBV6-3	TGTGCCAGCAGTTACTCAACAGCCCACCCATACAATGAGCAGTTCTTC	CASSYSTAHPYNEQFF
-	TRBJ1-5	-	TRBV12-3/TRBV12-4	TGTGCCAGCAGTTTTGGGGGATATCAGCCCCAGCATTTT	CASSFGGYQPQHF
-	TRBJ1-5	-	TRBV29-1	TGCAGCGTTGGAGGGGCGGGCAATCAGCCCCAGCATTTT	CSVGGAGNQPQHF
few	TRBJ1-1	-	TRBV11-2	TGTGCCAGCAGCTCCGGTGTGGGTGTGACTGAAGCTTTCTTT	CASSSGVGVTEAFF
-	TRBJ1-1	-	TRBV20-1	TGCAGTGCCACCGACCCCCTGAATCCTGAAGCTTTCTTT	CSATDPLNPEAFF
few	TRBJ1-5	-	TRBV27	TGTGCCAGCAGTTTAAAAGGTCACGAAGGCAATCAGCCCCAGCATTTT	CASSLKGHEGNQPQHF
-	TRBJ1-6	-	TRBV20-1	TGCAGTGCTAGAGCTTCAGGGTACAATTCACCCCTCCACTTT	CSARASGYNSPLHF
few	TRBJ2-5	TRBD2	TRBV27	TGTGCCAGCAGTTTAGGCGGGGGGGCCGGAGAGACCCAGTACTTC	CASSLGGGAGETQYF
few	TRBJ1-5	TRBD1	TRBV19	TGTGCCAGTAGTCAAGACAGGGCCTATCAGCCCCAGCATTTT	CASSQDRAYQPQHF
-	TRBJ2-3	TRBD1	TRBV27	TGTGCCAGCAGTTTACCCCGGACAGGGGGGCCGACCAGCGCAGATACGCAGTATTTT	CASSLPRTGGPTSADTQYF
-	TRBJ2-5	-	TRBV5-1	TGCGCCAGCAGCTTAGATGACCAAGAGACCCAGTACTTC	CASSLDDQETQYF
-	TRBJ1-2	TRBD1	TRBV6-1	TGTGCCAGCAGTGCCCAAGAGGGACAGGGTTATGGCTACACCTTC	CASSAQEGQGYGYTF
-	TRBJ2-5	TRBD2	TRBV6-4	TGTGCCAGCAGTGAATGGAGACTAGCGGGGGGCCAAGAGACCCAGTACTTC	CASSEWRLAGGQETQYF
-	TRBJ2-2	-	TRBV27	TGTGCCAGCAGTTTCCAATCGCCAGGGACCAGCGGCGGGGAGCTGTTTTTT	CASSFQSPGTSGGELFF
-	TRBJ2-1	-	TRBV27	TGTGCCAGCAGTTTATTCGGGGATGAGCAGTTCTTC	CASSLFGDEQFF
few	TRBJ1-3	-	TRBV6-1	TGTGCCAGCGGGGATACCTTCTCTGGAAACACCATATATTTT	CASGDTFSGNTIYF
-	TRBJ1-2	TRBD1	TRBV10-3	TGTGCCAGCTTGGACAGGGTGGGAGGCTACACCTTC	CASLDRVGGYTF
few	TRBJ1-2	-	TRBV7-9	TGTGCCAGCAGCATCGAAAACTATGGCTACACCTTC	CASSIENYGYTF